The text below deals with one T cell receptor beta chain. Repertoires were generated with immunoSEQ multiplex PCR, while TCRdb's copy carries only in-frame clones and drops some. The sample has 50,000 to 70,000 clones; 90% to 95% are singletons. The sample is drawn from a study of human versus mouse CDR3 diversity and MHC coevolution. The CDR3 totals 13 residues. CDR1 is SGHRS and CDR2 is YFSETQ in the germline V gene. V lost 1 base to trimming and J lost 5 bases, with 7 bases between them. The chain couples TRBV5-1 to TRBJ2-1, with D uncertain. The TCR comes from a person between 55 and 69 years old in good health. The sequenced material came from naive CD4+ T cells from blood. The sample's subset: CD45RO-negative CD62L-positive naive CD4 T cells. The CDR3 here is CASSLPRNNEQFF. In DNA form, the CDR3 reads TGCGCCAGCAGCTTGCCTAGAAACAATGAGCAGTTCTTC.